This passage covers 11 T cell receptor beta chains from one sample sequenced in a study of blood T cells in healthy people across ages. PCR was performed a second time for roughly 7 to 11 cycles using a sample-barcoded 5' primer and a J-beta primer mix. TCRdb processed the 5' RACE reads anew with MiXCR; each CDR3 protein has one entry. The profile shows about 730,000 distinct CDR3 sequences, roughly 44% of them singletons. Sequencing was performed on blood. The receptor set was obtained from a woman aged 55-69 years in good health.

The V call is TRBV24-1, the J call TRBJ2-1; D not certain. The length of the CDR3 is 16 residues. V gave up 3 bases and J gave up 1 base, with 12 bases separating them. CDR1 and CDR2 from the germline V gene are KGHDR and SFDVKD. The CDR3 DNA reads as TGTGCCACCAGTGATGGTACTACCAATTCCTACAATGAGCAGTTCTTC. Protein product: CATSDGTTNSYNEQFF.

This clonotype was seen only a few times. The J gene is TRBJ1-2, the V gene TRBV5-1; TRBD1 might be the D (6 bases). The V end lost 0 bases, the J end lost 8 bases, and 17 bases lay between the germline ends. The CDR3 covers 15 residues. Germline values: CDR1 SGHRS, CDR2 YFSETQ. The CDR3 bases are TGCGCCAGCAGCTTGGTGCTCGCGGGGGCCAGGGGCTACACCTTC. It encodes CASSLVLAGARGYTF.

There are a few counts of this clonotype. The chain has TRBV2 and TRBJ2-3; D is unresolved. Trimming took off 3 bases at V and 9 bases at J, with 13 bases between the two ends. There are 13 residues in the CDR3. The V gene's germline CDR1 is SNHLY and CDR2 FYNNEI. In nucleotides, the CDR3 is TGTGCCAGCAGTGAGATGAGGTCTATGACGCAGTATTTT. This sequence encodes CASSEMRSMTQYF.

This clonotype was detected only a few times. The chain combines TRBV20-1 with TRBJ1-2, with a tentative D call TRBD1 (5 bases). CDR1 and CDR2 (germline): DFQATT, SNEGSKA (reference sequence). The germline V and J ends were trimmed by 5 bases and 3 bases, with 10 bases remaining between them. The CDR3 sequence is 12 residues long. CDR3 loop: CSAPGGYYGYTF. In DNA, the CDR3 is TGCAGTGCTCCCGGGGGATACTATGGCTACACCTTC.

This clonotype was picked up many times. The V call is TRBV20-1, the J call TRBJ1-2, with TRBD1 as a possible D gene (5 bases). Trimming took off 4 bases at V and 4 bases at J, with 16 bases between the two ends. The CDR3 sequence is 14 residues long. Germline lookup yields CDR1 DFQATT and CDR2 SNEGSKA (reference sequence). The CDR3 sequence is CSAIQRPQVYGYTF. CDR3 sequence (DNA): TGCAGTGCTATTCAAAGACCACAGGTCTATGGCTACACCTTC.

A single count supports this clonotype. The gene calls are TRBV12-5 and TRBJ2-5; D uncertain. Germline V gene sequence: CDR1 LGHNT, CDR2 FRNRAP. This CDR3 spans 11 amino acids. The germline V and J ends were trimmed by 1 base and 11 bases, with 8 bases remaining between them. The CDR3 DNA reads as TGTGCTAGTGGTTTGGACGGAAAGCAGTACTTC. It yields the protein CASGLDGKQYF.

The V call is TRBV10-3, the J call TRBJ1-1; D unclear. This CDR3 is built from 13 residues. From germline, CDR1 is ENHRY and CDR2 SYGVKD. V was shortened by 6 bases and J by 5 bases, with 13 bases between the two germline ends. In DNA, the CDR3 is TGTGCCATCAGAGGAGGGTCCGAAACTGAAGCTTTCTTT. This gives the protein CAIRGGSETEAFF.

The V call is TRBV20-1, the J call TRBJ2-1; TRBD2 aligns across 12 bases. Germline V gene sequence: CDR1 DFQATT, CDR2 SNEGSKA (reference sequence). The CDR3 sequence is 16 residues long. V lost 0 bases to trimming and J lost 8 bases; unmatched junction nucleotides: 8. The CDR3 DNA follows: TGCAGTGCTAGAGATCAGGCTAGCGGGAGGGTCCATGAGCAGTTCTTC. This sequence encodes CSARDQASGRVHEQFF.

The table lists this clonotype with a few counts. The CDR3 is CASSSDGLMRSQETQYF. CDR3 coding DNA: TGTGCCAGCAGTTCCGACGGCTTGATGCGGAGCCAAGAGACCCAGTACTTC. The rearrangement uses TRBV28 and TRBJ2-5; no clear D. CDR3 size: 17 residues. Germline CDR1 reads MDHEN; CDR2 reads SYDVKM. V lost 4 bases and J 1 base, leaving 19 bases between the germline ends.

The V and J genes are TRBV7-2 and TRBJ1-1; D is ambiguous. The CDR3 length is 15 residues. V was shortened by 5 bases and J by 0 bases, with 13 bases between the two germline ends. The V gene's germline CDR1 is SGHTA and CDR2 FQGNSA. CDR3 region: CASSPLVGLNTEAFF. CDR3 DNA sequence: TGTGCCAGCAGCCCGTTAGTGGGTCTGAACACTGAAGCTTTCTTT.

The gene calls are TRBV29-1 and TRBJ2-1; TRBD2 agrees at 14 bases. There are 14 residues in the CDR3. Germline V gives CDR1 SQVTM, CDR2 ANQGSEA. Trimming removed 5 bases from V and 7 bases from J; junction bases left unmatched: 4. CDR3 coding DNA: TGCAGCGTTCGGACTAGCGGGGGGAATAATGAGCAGTTCTTC. Translated: CSVRTSGGNNEQFF.